This T cell receptor beta chain was sequenced for a study of spatial heterogeneity in lung cancer. General observations from the study: Within tumors, counts of expanded alpha and beta TCRs tracked tumor mutation counts.

CDR3 size: 11 residues. Trimming cost V 8 bases and J 5 bases, with 10 bases left between them. The germline gives CDR1 MNHNY, CDR2 SVGAGI (reference sequence). The sample holds many counts of this clonotype. The antigen is undetermined. The library protocol tagged each TCR cDNA with a unique molecular identifier. Via MiXCR, TCRdb re-called the 5' RACE reads, giving one row per CDR3 protein. Of approximately 23,000 distinct CDR3 sequences listed, under 5.5% are singletons. Time point specified: sample taken at primary tumor resection. This specimen consisted of lung tumor tissue, obtained at surgery. This receptor was taken from a male donor with early-stage non-small cell lung cancer. The V and J genes are TRBV6-6 and TRBJ2-7; D possibly corresponds to TRBD2 (5 bases). CDR3 in amino acids: CASEGRHEQYF. Here the CDR3 DNA reads TGTGCCAGCGAAGGGAGACACGAGCAGTACTTC.